This T cell receptor (beta chain) was observed in a study of OX40 agonist ivuxolimab in advanced cancers. The repertoire was sequenced with immunoSEQ multiplex PCR; TCRdb's copy has only in-frame clones and lacks some. Of about 19,000 clones in the sample, about 70% are singletons; the top ten hold about 13%. With 3 bases removed from V and 1 base from J, the gap between germline ends came to 9 bases. Germline V gene sequence: CDR1 MNHEY, CDR2 SMNVEV (reference sequence). This CDR3 is 14 amino acids long. As for this clone: Its cognate antigen is unknown.

Study-wide results and limits: Doses of 0.1 to 3.0 mg/kg were accompanied by clonal expansion of CD4+ and CD8+ blood T cells by week 6. Mean expanded clone counts were higher in CD8+ than CD4+ T cells. Normalized expansion of T-cell clones was also low for some nonresponders.

The receptor was derived from an adult with an advanced solid tumor such as melanoma, head and neck, liver or kidney cancer. Sample: CD4+ or CD8+ T cells sorted from blood, taken in a trial of the OX40 agonist ivuxolimab. The chain carries TRBV27 and TRBJ1-1; the D gene is possibly TRBD1 (6 bases). CDR3 sequence: CASSLSTGNTEAFF. Here the CDR3 DNA reads TGTGCCAGCAGTTTGTCGACAGGGAACACTGAAGCTTTCTTT.